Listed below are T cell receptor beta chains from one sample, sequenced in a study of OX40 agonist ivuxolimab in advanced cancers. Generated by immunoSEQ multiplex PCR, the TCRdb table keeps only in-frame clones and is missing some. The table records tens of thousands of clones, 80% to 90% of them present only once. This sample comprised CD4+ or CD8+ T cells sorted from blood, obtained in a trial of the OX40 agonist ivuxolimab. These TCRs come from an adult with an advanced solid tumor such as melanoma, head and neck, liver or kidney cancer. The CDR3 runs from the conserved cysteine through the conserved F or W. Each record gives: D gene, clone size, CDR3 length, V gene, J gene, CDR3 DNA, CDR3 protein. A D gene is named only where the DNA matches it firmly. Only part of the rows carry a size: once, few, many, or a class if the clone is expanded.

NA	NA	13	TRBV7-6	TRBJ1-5	TGTGCCAGCAGCTTAGACAGCAATCAGCCCCAGCATTTT	CASSLDSNQPQHF
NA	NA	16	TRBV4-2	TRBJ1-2	TGTGCCAGCAGCCAACACCAGGCGGGAACTAACTATGGCTACACCTTC	CASSQHQAGTNYGYTF
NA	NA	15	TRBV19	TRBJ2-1	TGTGCCAGTAGTATAGTGGATAGCTCCTACAATGAGCAGTTCTTC	CASSIVDSSYNEQFF
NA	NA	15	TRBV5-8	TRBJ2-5	TGTGCCAGCAGCCTTCGACAGACCCTGTGGCAGACCCAGTACTTC	CASSLRQTLWQTQYF
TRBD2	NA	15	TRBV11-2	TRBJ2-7	TGTGCCAGCAGCTTAGATTCGGGGGAGGGACACGAGCAGTACTTC	CASSLDSGEGHEQYF
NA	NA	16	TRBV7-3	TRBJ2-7	TGTGCCAGCAGCCGGCACGAGGGAACCAGCTCCTACGAGCAGTACTTC	CASSRHEGTSSYEQYF
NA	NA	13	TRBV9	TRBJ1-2	TGTGCCAGCACCTCTGGGGGGGGCTACGGCTACACCTTC	CASTSGGGYGYTF
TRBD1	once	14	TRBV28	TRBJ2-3	TGTGCCAGCGCCTATGACAGGGTGGGAGATACGCAGTATTTT	CASAYDRVGDTQYF
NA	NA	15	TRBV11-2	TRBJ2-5	TGTGCCAGCAGCCGCTATTGGGGCAGTGAAGAGACCCAGTACTTC	CASSRYWGSEETQYF
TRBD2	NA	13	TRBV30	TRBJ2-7	TGTGCCTCTAATCTAGCGGGAGTTGGTGAGCAGTACTTC	CASNLAGVGEQYF
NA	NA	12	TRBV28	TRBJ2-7	TGTGCCACGCAGGGTTCTGGCTACGAGCAGTACTTC	CATQGSGYEQYF
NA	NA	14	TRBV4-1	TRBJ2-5	TGCGCCAGCAGCCAAGATGTGGGCCTCCCGACCCAGTACTTC	CASSQDVGLPTQYF
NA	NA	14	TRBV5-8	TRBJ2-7	TGTGCCAGCAGCTCCCCCTACATTGACTACGAGCAGTACTTC	CASSSPYIDYEQYF
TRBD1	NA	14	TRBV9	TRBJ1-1	TGTGCCAGCAGCCCGGACAGGGCGGACACTGAAGCTTTCTTT	CASSPDRADTEAFF
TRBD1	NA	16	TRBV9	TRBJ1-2	TGTGCCAGCAGCTCTGAAGTGGACAGGGTGAACTATGGCTACACCTTC	CASSSEVDRVNYGYTF
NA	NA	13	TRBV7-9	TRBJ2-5	TGTGCCAGCAGCTTAATGGCTTCTGAGACCCAGTACTTC	CASSLMASETQYF
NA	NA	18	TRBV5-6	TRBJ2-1	TGTGCCAGCAGCCCCGCCCGGCAGGGATTTAATTTTTTCAATGAGCAGTTCTTC	CASSPARQGFNFFNEQFF
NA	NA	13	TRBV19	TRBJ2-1	TGTGCCAGTAGTATAGGGGTCCCAAATGAGCAGTTCTTC	CASSIGVPNEQFF
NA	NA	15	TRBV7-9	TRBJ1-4	TGTGCCAGCAGCTTAATGTGGACAGAGAATGAAAAACTGTTTTTT	CASSLMWTENEKLFF
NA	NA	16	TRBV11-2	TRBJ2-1	TGTGCCAGCAGCCAAACGGGGGGCAACTCCTACAATGAGCAGTTCTTC	CASSQTGGNSYNEQFF
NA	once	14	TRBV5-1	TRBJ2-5	TGCGCCAGCAGCCCACGGGGGATCCAAGAGACCCAGTACTTC	CASSPRGIQETQYF
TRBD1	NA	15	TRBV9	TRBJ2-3	TGTGCCAGCAGCGTAGTAGGGGGCATGACAGATACGCAGTATTTT	CASSVVGGMTDTQYF
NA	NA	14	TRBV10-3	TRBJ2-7	TGTGCCACTGAGGGGGACGGCATATCCTACGAGCAGTACTTC	CATEGDGISYEQYF
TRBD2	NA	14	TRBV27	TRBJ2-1	TGTGCCAGCTGGAGGAACGGGGGGGGCAATGAGCAGTTCTTC	CASWRNGGGNEQFF
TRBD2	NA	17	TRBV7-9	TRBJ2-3	TGTGCCAGCAGCCCTACCGGACTAGCGGGGGGGACGGATACGCAGTATTTT	CASSPTGLAGGTDTQYF
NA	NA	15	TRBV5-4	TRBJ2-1	TGTGCCAGCAGCTGGGGGCAGGGGCCTTACAATGAGCAGTTCTTC	CASSWGQGPYNEQFF
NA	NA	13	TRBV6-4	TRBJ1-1	TGTGCCAGCAGTGAACGAGCTAGGACTGAAGCTTTCTTT	CASSERARTEAFF
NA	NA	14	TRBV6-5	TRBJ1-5	TGTGCCAGCAGCCTAGACAATAGCAATCAGCCCCAGCATTTT	CASSLDNSNQPQHF
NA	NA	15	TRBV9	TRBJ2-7	TGTGCCAGCAGCTCGACGGGATTGGGGGCCTACGAGCAGTACTTC	CASSSTGLGAYEQYF
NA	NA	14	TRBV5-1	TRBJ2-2	TGCGCCAGCAGCTTAACCCGTAACACCGGGGAGCTGTTTTTT	CASSLTRNTGELFF
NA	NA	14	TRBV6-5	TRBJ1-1	TGTGCCAGCAGTGAACAGGACAGGAACACTGAAGCTTTCTTT	CASSEQDRNTEAFF
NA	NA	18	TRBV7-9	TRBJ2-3	TGTGCCAGCAGCTTAGTCGCGCGGCGTCAGCAAGAAACAGATACGCAGTATTTT	CASSLVARRQQETDTQYF
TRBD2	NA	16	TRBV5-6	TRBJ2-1	TGTGCCAGCAGCTTCCTAGCGGGAGTTGGTTACAATGAGCAGTTCTTC	CASSFLAGVGYNEQFF
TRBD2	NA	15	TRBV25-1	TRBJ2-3	TGTGCCAGCAGTGTGGCGGGGGTCATCACAGATACGCAGTATTTT	CASSVAGVITDTQYF
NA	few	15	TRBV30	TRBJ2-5	TGTGCCTGGACCGTAATTCATAGCCCCCAAGACACCCAGTACTTC	CAWTVIHSPQDTQYF
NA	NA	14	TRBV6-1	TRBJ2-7	TGTGCCAGCAGTCCTGGGAGGATCCCCTACGAGCAGTACTTC	CASSPGRIPYEQYF
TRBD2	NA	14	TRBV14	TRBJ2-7	TGTGCCAGCAGCCTAACGCGGGAGTCCTACGAGCAGTACTTC	CASSLTRESYEQYF
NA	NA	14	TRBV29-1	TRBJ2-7	TGCAGCGTTGAAGACGGACTATCTTCCTACGAGCAGTACTTC	CSVEDGLSSYEQYF
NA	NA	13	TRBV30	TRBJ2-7	TGTGCCTGGAGCCGCACCGGGGCCTACGAGCAGTACTTC	CAWSRTGAYEQYF
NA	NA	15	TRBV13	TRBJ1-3	TGTGCCAGCAGCTTCCGGACAGCGGGAGGAAACACCATATATTTT	CASSFRTAGGNTIYF
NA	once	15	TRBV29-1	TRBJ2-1	TGCAGCGTTGAAGAGGGAGGCGGGACCTACAATGAGCAGTTCTTC	CSVEEGGGTYNEQFF
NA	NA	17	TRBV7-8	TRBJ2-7	TGTGCCAGCAGCTTAGGCGGTTCCGGGACAACCACCCCAGTCCAGTACTTC	CASSLGGSGTTTPVQYF
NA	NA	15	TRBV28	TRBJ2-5	TGTGCCAGCAGTTTTCGAGGGGTCCCCGCGGAGACCCAGTACTTC	CASSFRGVPAETQYF
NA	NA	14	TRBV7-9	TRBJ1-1	TGTGCCAGCAGCTTTGGACAGATGAACACTGAAGCTTTCTTT	CASSFGQMNTEAFF
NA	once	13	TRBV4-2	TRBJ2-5	TGTGCCAGCAGCCAAGATATGTGGGAGACCCAGTACTTC	CASSQDMWETQYF
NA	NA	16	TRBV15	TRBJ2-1	TGTGCCACCAGCAGGGCCTCCATGGTTCCCAACAATGAGCAGTTCTTC	CATSRASMVPNNEQFF
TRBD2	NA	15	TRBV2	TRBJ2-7	TGTGCCAGCAGAACTTCTAGCGGCCTCTCCTACGAGCAGTACTTC	CASRTSSGLSYEQYF
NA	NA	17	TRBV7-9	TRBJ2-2	TGTGCCAGCAGGTCATGGCAGGGTGTGGTTTCCGGCGGGGAGCTGTTTTTT	CASRSWQGVVSGGELFF
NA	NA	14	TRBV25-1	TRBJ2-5	TGTGCCAGCAGTGAACTCGCAGCCCGGGAGACCCAGTACTTC	CASSELAARETQYF
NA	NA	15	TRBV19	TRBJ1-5	TGTGCCAGTAGCCATCTCAGGGAGGAGGATCAGCCCCAGCATTTT	CASSHLREEDQPQHF
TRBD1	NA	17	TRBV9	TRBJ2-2	TGTGCCAGCAGCCCCTCGAGAAGGACAGGGAACACCGGGGAGCTGTTTTTT	CASSPSRRTGNTGELFF
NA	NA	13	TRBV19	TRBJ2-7	TGTGCCAGTAGTCCCGGGACCCTCAACGAGCAGTACTTC	CASSPGTLNEQYF
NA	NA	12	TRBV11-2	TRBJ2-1	TGTGCCAGCAGCTTTTGGAACAATGAGCAGTTCTTC	CASSFWNNEQFF